This paragraph reports one T cell receptor beta chain. Germline assignment: CDR1 LNHDA and CDR2 SQIVND (reference sequence). V lost 9 bases to trimming and J lost 1 base, with 9 bases between them. The CDR3 runs 12 residues. Libraries were prepared by immunoSEQ multiplex PCR; TCRdb keeps only in-frame clonotypes and omits some of them. The table lists some 190,000 clones, 75% to 80% of them singletons, with just over 8.5% in the top ten. This specimen comes from a study of blood T cell repertoires in COVID-19. Overall study context: The analysed material was cDNA or gDNA that came from T cells, B-cell-depleted T cells, or PBMCs.

The specimen sequenced was peripheral blood. The chain recombines TRBV19 with TRBJ1-1; D is possibly TRBD1 (5 bases). This receptor was identified in a woman between 45 and 60 years old with active or convalescent COVID-19. In DNA, the CDR3 is TGTGCCAGCAGACAGACGAACACTGAAGCTTTCTTT. It specifies CASRQTNTEAFF. The complete variable domain, with remaining parts taken from reference TRBV19 and TRBJ1-1, reads DGGITQSPKYLFRKEGQNVTLSCEQNLNHDAMYWYRQDPGQGLRLIYYSQIVNDFQKGDIAEGYSVSREKKESFPLTVTSAQKNPTAFYLCASRQTNTEAFFGQGTRLTVV.